This TCR beta chain was recovered during a study of blood T cell repertoires in COVID-19 (TCRdb year 2020). Concerning the study at large: Samples covering the acute and convalescent phases of COVID-19 were provided by collaborators in the United States, Italy and Spain. The samples were drawn from the first 160 participants of the ongoing ImmuneRACE study and from 950 to 1,500 subjects provided by 6 global collaborators. Subjects who had been exposed to COVID-19, were actively infected with it, or had recovered from it provided the deeply sampled blood TCRbeta repertoires that made up the dataset. The prospective study material was composed of cDNA or gDNA derived from T cells, B-cell-depleted T cells, or PBMCs. Nearly every sample came with metadata listing a de-identified subject ID, COVID-19 status, age in years and sex. Where HLA class I and class II types were available, the types were taken from metadata supplied by the sample provider, not from assay-based typing. The repertoires were released in a freely available public database meant as a resource for research on the immune response to SARS-CoV-2.

This clone has only one observation. Its target antigen remains unknown. The input lacks base qualities; no much larger clone sits a single base away. The immunoSEQ Assay, a bias-controlled multiplex PCR, was used to amplify TCRbeta CDR3 regions from genomic DNA. The authors' pipeline ran thus. Within the assay, amplification of reference gene primers was used to estimate how many nucleated cells each sample contained. Sequence reads were collapsed and filtered to measure the absolute abundance of every unique TCRbeta CDR3 rearrangement. For each sample, productive Simpson clonality was calculated as the square root of Simpson's diversity index across productive rearrangements. Imported from immuneACCESS, the table was reduced by TCRdb to in-frame sequences with V and J called. These copies leave out some clones; in studies compared against another copy, an unresolved V gene accounts for under half, and the cause of the remainder is not known. Clone size and V and J calls were adopted from that table, with D and trimming inferred from the DNA. The sample yields roughly 180,000 clones; about four fifths were counted once. Together, the top ten hold approximately 7.1% of the sample.

Broader findings and caveats from the paper: Clinical and demographic metadata were provided uncurated, with the amount varying by source and participant.

Each collaborating institution followed its own protocols to collect whole blood in K2EDTA tubes. For TCRbeta analysis, collaborator samples were shipped as frozen whole blood, as isolated PBMCs, or as DNA extracted from either sample type. This sequence was found in a human donor in a cohort sampled during active COVID-19. The sample consisted of peripheral blood.

The CDR3: CASSVRDSMETQYF. The base sequence is TGTGCCAGTAGTGTCCGGGACAGCATGGAGACCCAGTACTTC. The rearranged segments are TRBV19 and TRBJ2-5; TRBD1 lines up with 7 middle nucleotides. The CDR3, from cysteine to phenylalanine, totals 14 residues. Kept here is only the CDR3 DNA, which spans 42 bases and is read in frame from base 1. Relative to germline, V is missing 5 bases and J is missing 5 bases, with 8 bases of the junction outside any gene match. The germline V gene (reference sequence) gives CDR1 as LNHDA and CDR2 as SQIVND.